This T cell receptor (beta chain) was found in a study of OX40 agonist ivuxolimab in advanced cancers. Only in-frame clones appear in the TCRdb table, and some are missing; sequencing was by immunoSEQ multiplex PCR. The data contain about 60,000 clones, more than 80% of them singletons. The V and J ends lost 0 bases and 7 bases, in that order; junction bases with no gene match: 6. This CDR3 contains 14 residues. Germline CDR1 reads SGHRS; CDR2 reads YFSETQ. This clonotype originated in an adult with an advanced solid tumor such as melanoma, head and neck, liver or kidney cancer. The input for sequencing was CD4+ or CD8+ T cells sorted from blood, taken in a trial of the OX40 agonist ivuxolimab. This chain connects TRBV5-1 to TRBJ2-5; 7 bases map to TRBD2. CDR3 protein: CASSLAGGFGTQYF. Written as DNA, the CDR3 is TGCGCCAGCAGCTTGGCCGGGGGGTTCGGGACCCAGTACTTC. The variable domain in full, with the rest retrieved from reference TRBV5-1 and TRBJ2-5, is KAGVTQTPRYLIKTRGQQVTLSCSPISGHRSVSWYQQTPGQGLQFLFEYFSETQRNKGNFPGRFSGRQFSNSRSEMNVSTLELGDSALYLCASSLAGGFGTQYFGPGTRLLVL.